This TCR beta chain was recorded in a study of T cell repertoires in cytomegalovirus infection. The CDR3 loop spans 14 amino acids. The V and J ends lost 6 bases and 6 bases respectively, with 21 bases between them. Germline V gene data show CDR1 as SQVTM and CDR2 as ANQGSEA. TCRdb ran MiXCR on the reads and lists one entry per CDR3 protein. The sample carries about 770,000 distinct CDR3 sequences, about 27% recorded once. This clonotype was picked up a small number of times. Its antigen is undetermined. The sequence derives from a human donor in good health (CMV status not recorded). Some clones in this sample may be carry-over from other donors' samples. This specimen was cultured CD8+ T cells from PBMCs, taken from culture after CMV antigen stimulation. The rearrangement links TRBV29-1 to TRBJ2-7; TRBD1 might be the D (6 bases). In DNA, the CDR3 is TGCAGCGTGCAGGGACACCCTGGATGGCGCGAGCAGTACTTC. Translating gives CSVQGHPGWREQYF.